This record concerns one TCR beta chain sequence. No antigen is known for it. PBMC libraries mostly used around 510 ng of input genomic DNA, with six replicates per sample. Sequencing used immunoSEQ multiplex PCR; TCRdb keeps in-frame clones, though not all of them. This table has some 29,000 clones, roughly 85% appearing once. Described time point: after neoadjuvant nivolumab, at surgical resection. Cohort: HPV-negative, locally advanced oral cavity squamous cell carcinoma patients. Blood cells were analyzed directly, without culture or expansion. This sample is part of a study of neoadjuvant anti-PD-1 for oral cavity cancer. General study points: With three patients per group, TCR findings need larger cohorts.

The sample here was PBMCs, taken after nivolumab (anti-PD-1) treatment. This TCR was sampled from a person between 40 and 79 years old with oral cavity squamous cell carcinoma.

CDR3 nucleotides: TGCGCCAGCAGCTTGGCGACAGAGACCTACGAGCAGTACTTC. It translates to CASSLATETYEQYF. J is TRBJ2-7 and V is TRBV5-1, with D perhaps TRBD1 (5 bases). The length of the CDR3 is 14 residues. The V and J ends lost 0 bases and 2 bases respectively, with 9 bases between them. Germline CDR1 and CDR2: SGHRS and YFSETQ. Supplemented by reference TRBV5-1 and TRBJ2-7, the full variable domain reads KAGVTQTPRYLIKTRGQQVTLSCSPISGHRSVSWYQQTPGQGLQFLFEYFSETQRNKGNFPGRFSGRQFSNSRSEMNVSTLELGDSALYLCASSLATETYEQYFGPGTRLTVT.